The rows below give T cell receptor beta chains drawn from one sample of a study of tumor and adjacent non-tumor tissue in lung cancer. TCRdb fed the multiplex PCR reads into MiXCR, producing one record per CDR3 protein. This table has approximately 76,000 distinct CDR3 sequences, nearly 70% appearing once. The source material was lung tumor tissue. These receptors were taken from a woman aged 70-85 years with non-small cell lung cancer. CDR3s include the opening cysteine and the closing phenylalanine or tryptophan. The D gene is left open where the match is weak. Rows give clone size only sometimes, using once, few, many, or a class for an expanded clone.

>TRBJ1-1|TRBV29-1|NA|NA
CSVVVGIVNTEALF
TGTAGCGTTGTTGTCGGGATCGTGAACACTGAAGCTCTCTTT
>TRBJ2-6|TRBV6-6|NA|NA
CASSYIRRISGANVLTF
TGTGCCAGCAGTTACATCCGGCGAATCTCTGGGGCCAATGTCCTGACTTTC
>TRBJ1-2|TRBV6-5|NA|NA
CASSTQSGKFGYTF
TGTGCCAGCAGTACTCAGTCTGGGAAGTTTGGCTACACCTTC
>TRBJ2-2|TRBV4-2|NA|NA
CTSSQDRTARTGELFF
TGTACCAGCAGCCAAGATAGGACCGCACGTACCGGGGAGCTGTTTTTT
>TRBJ1-2|TRBV7-8|NA|NA
CAGSQPGQLNYGYTF
TGTGCCGGCAGCCAGCCGGGCCAGCTTAACTATGGCTACACCTTC
>TRBJ1-5|TRBV6-5|NA|NA
CVIQPLAVGDQPQHF
TGTGTCATCCAGCCCCTGGCAGTGGGCGATCAGCCCCAGCATTTT
>TRBJ1-4|TRBV18|TRBD1|NA
CVSSTGTTNEKLFF
TGTGTCAGCTCGACAGGGACAACTAATGAAAAACTGTTTTTT
>TRBJ2-5|TRBV7-9|NA|many
CASSLSGGETQYF
TGTGCCAGCAGCTTGTCAGGAGGAGAGACCCAGTACTTC
>TRBJ2-3|TRBV20-1|TRBD2|NA
CSASPTSGSRDTQYF
TGCAGTGCTTCCCCGACTAGCGGGAGTAGAGATACGCAGTATTTT
>TRBJ2-5|TRBV5-1|TRBD2|NA
CASRSASGRETQYF
TGCGCCAGCCGCTCCGCTAGCGGGAGGGAGACCCAGTACTTC
>TRBJ2-1|TRBV6-7|NA|NA
CASIYSRPYNEQFF
TGTGCCAGCATTTACTCTAGACCATACAATGAGCAGTTCTTC
>TRBJ2-3|TRBV10-2|TRBD2|few
CASMAGGLTSTDTQYF
TGCGCCAGCATGGCGGGAGGACTGACTAGCACAGATACGCAGTATTTT
>TRBJ2-7|TRBV29-1|NA|NA
CSVTVTAYEQYF
TGCAGCGTTACAGTGACAGCCTACGAGCAGTACTTC
>TRBJ1-1|TRBV19|TRBD1|many
CASSLPGQGDTEAFF
TGTGCCAGTAGTCTTCCGGGACAGGGGGACACTGAAGCTTTCTTT
>TRBJ1-2|TRBV6-2/TRBV6-3|NA|NA
CASSDWNYDYTF
TGTGCCAGCAGTGATTGGAACTATGACTATACCTTC
>TRBJ1-1|TRBV6-5|NA|NA
CASISSGSAVTEAFF
TGTGCCAGCATCTCGTCGGGTTCTGCTGTAACTGAAGCTTTCTTC
>TRBJ2-5|TRBV6-5|TRBD1|medium-sized
CASSYSGTGGQETQYF
TGTGCCAGCAGTTACTCGGGGACAGGAGGACAAGAGACCCAGTACTTC
>TRBJ1-2|TRBV5-1|NA|few
CASSLYFGVEGYTF
TGCGCCAGCAGCTTGTATTTCGGAGTGGAGGGCTACACCTTC
>TRBJ2-3|TRBV11-2|TRBD2|NA
CASSFLTSGASNTDTQFF
TGTGCCAGCAGCTTCTTAACTAGCGGAGCCTCTAACACAGATACGCAGTTTTTT
>TRBJ1-2|TRBV28|TRBD1|NA
CASRLQGYNYGYTF
TGTGCCAGCAGATTACAGGGGTATAACTATGGCTACACCTTC
>TRBJ2-1|TRBV12-3/TRBV12-4|NA|NA
CAISFSEQEQFF
TGTGCCATCAGTTTTAGCGAGCAGGAGCAGTTCTTC
>TRBJ2-5|TRBV4-1|NA|NA
CASSQGDRRTQYF
TGCGCCAGCAGCCAGGGGGATCGACGGACCCAGTACTTC
>TRBJ1-2|TRBV30|NA|NA
CAWSIIRESGYTF
TGTGCCTGGAGTATCATCAGGGAATCAGGCTACACCTTC
>TRBJ1-1|TRBV29-1|NA|NA
CSLGLGRGDTEAFF
TGCAGCCTTGGTTTGGGGAGGGGGGATACTGAAGCTTTCTTT
>TRBJ2-7|TRBV4-1|TRBD1|NA
CASSRGQGPYEQYF
TGCGCCAGCAGCAGGGGACAGGGTCCTTACGAGCAGTACTTC
>TRBJ2-1|TRBV24-1|NA|NA
CATSLTGVQFF
TGTGCCACCAGCCTTACAGGTGTGCAGTTCTTC
>TRBJ2-7|TRBV7-8|NA|NA
CASSPSDTTGQYF
TGTGCCAGCAGCCCTTCGGACACCACGGGGCAGTACTTC
>TRBJ2-1|TRBV2|NA|NA
CASSSLVWNEQFF
TGTGCCAGCAGTTCACTAGTGTGGAATGAGCAGTTCTTC
>TRBJ2-2|TRBV6-6|NA|NA
CANSSTGGVTGELFF
TGTGCCAACAGTTCCACCGGTGGCGTCACCGGGGAGCTGTTTTTT
>TRBJ2-7|TRBV6-6|NA|NA
CASRNGGTVYEQYF
TGTGCCAGCAGGAACGGCGGGACTGTCTACGAGCAGTACTTC
>TRBJ2-1|TRBV6-5|NA|NA
CASSYCRESEQFF
TGTGCCAGCAGTTATTGTCGGGAGAGTGAACAGTTCTTC
>TRBJ2-2|TRBV12-3/TRBV12-4|NA|NA
CASRTAYRRNTGELFF
TGTGCCAGCCGAACGGCGTACAGAAGGAACACAGGGGAGCTGTTTTTT
>TRBJ2-5|TRBV6-5|NA|NA
CASIYPLGEGEETQYF
TGTGCCAGCATTTATCCGCTTGGGGAGGGGGAAGAGACCCAGTACTTC
>TRBJ2-1|TRBV11-1|TRBD2|NA
CASSLESAGRSYNEQSF
TGTGCCAGCAGCTTAGAGTCAGCGGGAAGGTCCTACAATGAGCAGTCCTTC
>TRBJ2-7|TRBV5-5|NA|NA
CASSLLLWNSYEQYF
TGTGCCAGCAGCTTGTTACTGTGGAACTCCTACGAGCAGTACTTC
>TRBJ2-1|TRBV10-3|NA|NA
CAISRIRPGGYNEQFF
TGTGCCATCAGTAGGATCCGGCCTGGCGGATACAATGAGCAGTTCTTC
>TRBJ2-1|TRBV19|NA|once
CASSSRVNFNEQFF
TGTGCCAGTAGTTCGCGGGTGAACTTCAATGAGCAGTTCTTC
>TRBJ1-1|TRBV6-5|TRBD1|NA
CASSYLPSGAGGPEAFF
TGTGCCAGCAGTTACCTCCCTTCGGGGGCAGGGGGGCCTGAAGCTTTCTTT
>TRBJ2-7|TRBV7-8|NA|many
CASSLVGGGGDSEQYF
TGTGCCAGCAGCTTAGTGGGGGGCGGAGGGGATTCCGAGCAGTACTTC
>TRBJ2-7|TRBV4-2|NA|NA
CASRQDNNPLGEQYF
TGTGCCAGCAGACAAGATAACAACCCCTTGGGCGAGCAGTACTTC
>TRBJ2-1|TRBV29-1|NA|NA
CSVDGTYNEQFF
TGCAGCGTTGACGGGACCTACAATGAGCAATTCTTC
>TRBJ2-3|TRBV12-3/TRBV12-4|NA|NA
CAGRRTDTKYF
TGTGCCGGCAGGCGCACAGATACGAAGTATTTT
>TRBJ2-3|TRBV7-9|TRBD1|NA
CASTLRRTGTTGTQYF
TGTGCCAGCACCTTAAGGCGGACAGGAACGACAGGTACGCAGTATTTT
>TRBJ1-2|TRBV4-1|NA|NA
CTSTRQAPNHGYTF
TGCACCAGCACGCGACAGGCTCCTAACCATGGCTACACCTTC
>TRBJ2-1|TRBV30|TRBD1|NA
CASNPLGQSYNEQFF
TGTGCCAGTAATCCCTTGGGACAGTCCTACAATGAGCAATTCTTC
>TRBJ2-1|TRBV4-1|TRBD2|NA
CASSQDPGTNGTTYNEQFF
TGCGCCAGCAGCCAAGACCCTGGAACTAACGGGACTACCTACAATGAGCAGTTCTTC
>TRBJ2-6|TRBV28|NA|NA
CASSPRSGSGANALTF
TGTGCCAGCAGTCCCCGGTCCGGCTCTGGGGCCAACGCCCTGACTTTC
>TRBJ2-7|TRBV11-3|TRBD1|NA
CVSSSGQGASSYGQYF
TGTGTCAGCAGTTCGGGACAGGGGGCCTCCTCCTATGGGCAGTACTTC
>TRBJ2-1|TRBV12-3/TRBV12-4|TRBD2|NA
CASSSASGTSGNEQLF
TGTGCCAGCAGTTCAGCTTCCGGGACTAGCGGCAATGAGCAGCTCTTC
>TRBJ1-1|TRBV6-6|NA|NA
CASNYSRSGRVTEAFF
TGTGCCAGCAATTACTCGAGGTCGGGACGTGTCACTGAAGCTTTCTTT
>TRBJ2-7|TRBV28|TRBD2|NA
CASRSPGDYGQYF
TGTGCCAGCCGCAGTCCGGGGGACTACGGGCAGTACTTC
>TRBJ2-1|TRBV29-1|NA|NA
CSIEPGFIYNEQFF
TGTAGCATCGAGCCCGGTTTTATCTACAATGAGCAGTTCTTC
>TRBJ2-1|TRBV13|TRBD2|few
CACGVLAGHEQFF
TGTGCCTGCGGGGTGCTAGCGGGACACGAGCAGTTCTTC
>TRBJ1-3|TRBV6-5|NA|NA
CVSSCVDTIYF
TGTGTCAGCAGTTGCGTTGACACCATATATTTT
>TRBJ1-1|TRBV29-1|NA|NA
CSVEWNIEASF
TGCAGTGTTGAATGGAACATTGAAGCTTCCTTT
>TRBJ2-7|TRBV11-2|TRBD2|many
CASSLGGLVYEQYF
TGTGCCAGCAGCTTAGGGGGACTAGTTTACGAGCAGTACTTC
>TRBJ2-1|TRBV6-6|NA|NA
CASSPRLAGNNEQLF
TGTGCCAGCAGTCCACGGCTAGCTGGCAACAATGAGCAGCTCTTC
>TRBJ2-1|TRBV20-1|NA|NA
CSARSREYSYNEQLF
TGCAGTGCTAGGTCTCGGGAGTACTCCTACAATGAGCAGCTCTTC
>TRBJ2-2|TRBV12-3/TRBV12-4|TRBD1|NA
CASSKRQGGVGELFF
TGTGCCAGCAGCAAGAGACAGGGTGGAGTCGGGGAGCTGTTTTTC